This T cell receptor beta chain appears in the sequencing data of a study of identical twins. It was template switching that added a universal primer site, and there were unique molecular identifiers on the cDNA. A single record per CDR3 protein comes from TCRdb applying MiXCR to the 5' RACE reads. The sample comprises roughly 710,000 distinct CDR3 sequences, around 6.1% of which are singletons, and under 2% rests with the top ten. This CDR3 has 17 residues. V lost 5 bases, J lost 3 bases, and 20 bases lay in between. This clonotype was seen just once. Sequencing used naive T cells sorted from blood. The V gene is TRBV12-3 or TRBV12-4, the J gene TRBJ2-4; D gene uncertain. The TCR originated in a man younger than 30 in good health. CDR3 nucleotide sequence: TGTGCCAGCAGTGACAAGACCGGCCTTGATGGCAAAAACATTCAGTACTTC. Protein product: CASSDKTGLDGKNIQYF.